This T cell receptor beta chain came from a study of blood T cell repertoires in COVID-19 (dated by TCRdb to the early 2020s). Regarding the research as a whole: Collaborator samples came from the United States, Italy and Spain and covered acute and convalescent phases of COVID-19. The material from the prospective study consisted of cDNA or gDNA derived from T cells, B-cell-depleted T cells, or PBMCs. Subjects who had been exposed to COVID-19, were actively infected with it, or had recovered from it provided the deeply sampled blood TCRbeta repertoires that made up the dataset. The repertoires were released in a freely available public database meant as a resource for research on the immune response to SARS-CoV-2. The samples were drawn from the first 160 participants of the ongoing ImmuneRACE study and from 1,254 subjects provided by 6 global collaborators. A de-identified subject ID, COVID-19 status, age in years and sex were almost always included in the sample metadata. Where available, HLA class I and class II types were taken from metadata supplied by the sample provider and were not determined by assay-based typing. Beyond this particular receptor, the publication reports: How much clinical and demographic metadata was included differed by source and by participant, and the metadata was provided uncurated.

At one collaborating source in Seattle, patients were enrolled during active infection and were followed longitudinally through the course of disease. Whole blood was collected in K2EDTA tubes by collaborating institutions according to the institutions' own protocols. For TCRbeta analysis, collaborators shipped samples in one of three forms: frozen whole blood, isolated PBMCs, or DNA extracted from either of those sample types. As concerns this clone: The antigen it binds to is not known. It has no much larger one-base neighbor in the sample; base qualities were not kept.

The immunoSEQ Assay, a bias-controlled multiplex PCR, was used to amplify TCRbeta CDR3 regions from genomic DNA. Concerning the study's data processing: The number of nucleated cells in each sample was estimated by amplification of reference gene primers within the assay. To quantify the absolute abundance of each unique TCRbeta CDR3 rearrangement, sequence reads were collapsed and filtered. For each sample, productive Simpson clonality was calculated as the square root of Simpson's diversity index over productive rearrangements. The source is immuneACCESS, and TCRdb retained only in-frame sequences with V and J called. Part of the clones is not carried over; for the studies checked, unresolved V genes explain less than half of this, and the remainder is unexplained. That table gives V, J and clone size, and the DNA gave D and trimming. The sample has about 100,000 clones on record, approximately 92% of them singletons. Of the sample, less than 2% falls within the top ten clones.

From the cysteine through the phenylalanine, the CDR3 covers 18 amino acids. CDR3 DNA only is kept here, 54 bases in frame from base 1. CDR1 SEHNR and CDR2 FQNEAQ were looked up in the germline V gene (reference sequence). Here V drops 0 bases and J drops 0 bases, and the junction holds 8 bases not matched to any gene. The specimen was peripheral blood. The clonotype originates from a woman in her forties or fifties with COVID-19, enrolled during active disease. This receptor chain uses TRBV7-9 and TRBJ1-1, with TRBD1 identical over 9 junction bases. The CDR3 loop reads CASSLAIGQGSVNTEAFF. The bases read TGTGCCAGCAGCTTAGCGATAGGACAGGGGTCAGTGAACACTGAAGCTTTCTTT.